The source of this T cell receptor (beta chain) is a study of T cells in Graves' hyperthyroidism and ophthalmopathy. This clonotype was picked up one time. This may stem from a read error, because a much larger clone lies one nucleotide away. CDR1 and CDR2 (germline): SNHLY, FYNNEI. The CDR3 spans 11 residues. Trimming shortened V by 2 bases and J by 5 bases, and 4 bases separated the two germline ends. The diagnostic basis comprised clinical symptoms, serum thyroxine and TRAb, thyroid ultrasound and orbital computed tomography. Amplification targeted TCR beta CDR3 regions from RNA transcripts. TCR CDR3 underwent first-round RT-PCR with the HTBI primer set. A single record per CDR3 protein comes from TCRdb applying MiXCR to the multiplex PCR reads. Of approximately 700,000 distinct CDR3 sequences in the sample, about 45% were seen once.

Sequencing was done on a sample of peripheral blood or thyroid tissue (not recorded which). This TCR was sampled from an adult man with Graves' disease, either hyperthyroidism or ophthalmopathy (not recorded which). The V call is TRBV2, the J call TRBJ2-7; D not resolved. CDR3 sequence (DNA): TGTGCCAGCAGTGAACCCCACGAGCAGTACTTC. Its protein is CASSEPHEQYF.